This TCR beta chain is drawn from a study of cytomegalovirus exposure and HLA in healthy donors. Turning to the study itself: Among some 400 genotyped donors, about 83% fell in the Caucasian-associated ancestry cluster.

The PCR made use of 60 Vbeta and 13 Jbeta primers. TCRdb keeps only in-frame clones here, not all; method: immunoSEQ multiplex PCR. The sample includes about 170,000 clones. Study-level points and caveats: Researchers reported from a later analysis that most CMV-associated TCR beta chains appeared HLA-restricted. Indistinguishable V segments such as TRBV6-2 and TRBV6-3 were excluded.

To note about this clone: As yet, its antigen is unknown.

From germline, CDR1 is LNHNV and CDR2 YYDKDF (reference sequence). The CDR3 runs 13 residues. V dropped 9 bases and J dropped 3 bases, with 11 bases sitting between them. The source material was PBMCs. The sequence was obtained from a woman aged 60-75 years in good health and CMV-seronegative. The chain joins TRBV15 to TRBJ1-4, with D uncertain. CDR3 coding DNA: TGTGCCACTTGTGAGGGTTCTAATGAAAAACTGTTTTTT. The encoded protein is CATCEGSNEKLFF.